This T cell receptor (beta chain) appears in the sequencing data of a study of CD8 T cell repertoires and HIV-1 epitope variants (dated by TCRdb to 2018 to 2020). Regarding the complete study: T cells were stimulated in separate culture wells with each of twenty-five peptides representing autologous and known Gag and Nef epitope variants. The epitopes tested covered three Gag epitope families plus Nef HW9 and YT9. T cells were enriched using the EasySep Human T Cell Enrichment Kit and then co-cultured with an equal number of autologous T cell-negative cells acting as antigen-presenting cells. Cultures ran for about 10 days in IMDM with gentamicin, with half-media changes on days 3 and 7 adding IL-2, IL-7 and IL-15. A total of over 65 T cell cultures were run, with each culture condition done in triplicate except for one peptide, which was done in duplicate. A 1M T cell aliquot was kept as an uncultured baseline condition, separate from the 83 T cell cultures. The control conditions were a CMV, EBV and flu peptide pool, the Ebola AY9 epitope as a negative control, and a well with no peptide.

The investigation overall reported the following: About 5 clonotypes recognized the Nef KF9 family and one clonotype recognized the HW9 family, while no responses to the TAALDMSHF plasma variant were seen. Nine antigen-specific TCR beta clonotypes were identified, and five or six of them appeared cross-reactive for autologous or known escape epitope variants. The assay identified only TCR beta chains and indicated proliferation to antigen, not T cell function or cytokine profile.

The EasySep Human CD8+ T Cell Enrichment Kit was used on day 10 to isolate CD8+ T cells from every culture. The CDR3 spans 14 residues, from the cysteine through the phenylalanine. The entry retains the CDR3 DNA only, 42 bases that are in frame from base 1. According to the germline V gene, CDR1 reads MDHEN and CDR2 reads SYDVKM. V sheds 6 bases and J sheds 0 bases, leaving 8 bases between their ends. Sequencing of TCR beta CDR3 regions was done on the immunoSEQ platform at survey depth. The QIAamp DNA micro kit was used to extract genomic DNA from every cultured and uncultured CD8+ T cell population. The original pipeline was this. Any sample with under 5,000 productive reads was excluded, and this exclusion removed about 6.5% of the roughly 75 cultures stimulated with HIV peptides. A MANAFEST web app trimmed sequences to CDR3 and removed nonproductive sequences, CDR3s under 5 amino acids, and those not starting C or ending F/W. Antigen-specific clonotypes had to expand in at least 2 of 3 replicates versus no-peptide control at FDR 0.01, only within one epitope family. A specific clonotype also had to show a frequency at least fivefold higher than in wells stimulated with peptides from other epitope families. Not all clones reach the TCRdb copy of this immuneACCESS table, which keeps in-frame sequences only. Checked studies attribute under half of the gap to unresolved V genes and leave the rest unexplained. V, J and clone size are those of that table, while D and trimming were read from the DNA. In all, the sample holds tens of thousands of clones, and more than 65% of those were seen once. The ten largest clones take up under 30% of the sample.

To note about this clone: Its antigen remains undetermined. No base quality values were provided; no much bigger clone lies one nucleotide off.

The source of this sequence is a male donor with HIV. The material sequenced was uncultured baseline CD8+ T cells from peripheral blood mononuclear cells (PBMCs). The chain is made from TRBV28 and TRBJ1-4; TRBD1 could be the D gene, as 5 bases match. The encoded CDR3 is CASRQASTNEKLFF. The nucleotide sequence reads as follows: TGTGCCAGCAGACAGGCCTCAACTAATGAAAAACTGTTTTTT.